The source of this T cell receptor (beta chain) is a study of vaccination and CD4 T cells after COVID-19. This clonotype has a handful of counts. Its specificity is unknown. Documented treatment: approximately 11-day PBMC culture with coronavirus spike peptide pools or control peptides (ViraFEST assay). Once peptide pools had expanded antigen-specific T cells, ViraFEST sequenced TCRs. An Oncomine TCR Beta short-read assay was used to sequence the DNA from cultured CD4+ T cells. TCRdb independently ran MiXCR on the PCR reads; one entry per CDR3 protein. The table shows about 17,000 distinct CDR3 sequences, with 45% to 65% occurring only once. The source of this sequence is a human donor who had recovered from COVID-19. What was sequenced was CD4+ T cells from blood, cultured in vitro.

This chain's CDR3 is CATSSYGGEQYF. In nucleotides, the CDR3 is TGTGCCACCAGCAGTTACGGGGGAGAGCAGTACTTC. The gene calls are TRBV15 and TRBJ2-7; perhaps TRBD2 as D (6 bases). This CDR3 has 12 residues. CDR1 and CDR2 from the germline V gene are LNHNV and YYDKDF (reference sequence). Trimming removed 3 bases at V and 7 bases at J, with 10 bases between.